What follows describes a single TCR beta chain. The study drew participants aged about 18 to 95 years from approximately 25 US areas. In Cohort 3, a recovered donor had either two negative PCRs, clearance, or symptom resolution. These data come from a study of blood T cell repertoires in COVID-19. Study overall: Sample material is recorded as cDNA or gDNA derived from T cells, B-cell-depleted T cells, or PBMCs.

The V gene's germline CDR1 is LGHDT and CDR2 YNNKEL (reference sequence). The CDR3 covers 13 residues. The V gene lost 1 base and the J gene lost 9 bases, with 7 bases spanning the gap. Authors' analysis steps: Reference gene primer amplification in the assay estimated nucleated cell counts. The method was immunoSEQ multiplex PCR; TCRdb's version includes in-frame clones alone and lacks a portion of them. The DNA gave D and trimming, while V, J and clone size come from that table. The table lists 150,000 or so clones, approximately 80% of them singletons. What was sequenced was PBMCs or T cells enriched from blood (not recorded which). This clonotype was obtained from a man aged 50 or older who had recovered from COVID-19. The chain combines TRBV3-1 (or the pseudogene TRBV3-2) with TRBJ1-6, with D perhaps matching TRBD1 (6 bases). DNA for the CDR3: TGTGCCAGCAGCCAAGGACAGGCTTCACCCCTCCACTTT. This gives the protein CASSQGQASPLHF.